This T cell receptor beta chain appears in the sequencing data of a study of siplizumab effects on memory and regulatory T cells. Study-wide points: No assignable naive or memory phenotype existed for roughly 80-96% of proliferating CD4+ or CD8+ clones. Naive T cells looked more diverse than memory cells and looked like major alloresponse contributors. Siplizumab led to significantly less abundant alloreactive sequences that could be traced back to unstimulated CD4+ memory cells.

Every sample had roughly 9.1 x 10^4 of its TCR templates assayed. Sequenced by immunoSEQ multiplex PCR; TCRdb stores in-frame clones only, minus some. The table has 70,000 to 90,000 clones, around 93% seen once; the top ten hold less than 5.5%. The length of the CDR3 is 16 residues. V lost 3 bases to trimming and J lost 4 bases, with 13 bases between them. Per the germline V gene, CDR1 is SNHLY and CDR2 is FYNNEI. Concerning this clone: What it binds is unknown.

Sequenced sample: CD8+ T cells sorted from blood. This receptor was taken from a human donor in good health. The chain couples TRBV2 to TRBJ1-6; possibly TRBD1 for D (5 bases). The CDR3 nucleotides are TGTGCCAGCAGTGATTTCCAGGGCGGTTATAATTCACCCCTCCACTTT. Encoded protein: CASSDFQGGYNSPLHF.